The 17 T cell receptor beta chains listed next were all sequenced from one sample in a study of OX40 agonist ivuxolimab in advanced cancers. Here immunoSEQ multiplex PCR was the method, and the copy in TCRdb shows in-frame clones only, minus some. In the table there are more than 35,000 clones, 84% of which are singletons. The sequencing here drew on CD4+ or CD8+ T cells sorted from blood, taken in a trial of the OX40 agonist ivuxolimab. The receptors come from an adult with an advanced solid tumor such as melanoma, head and neck, liver or kidney cancer.

The sample holds one count of this clone. V usage is TRBV6-1 and J usage is TRBJ2-7; TRBD2 matches at 9 bases. The germline CDR1 and CDR2 sequences are MNHNS and SASEGT. CDR3 size: 14 residues. V dropped 6 bases and J dropped 2; count of bases not matched to a gene: 5. The CDR3 loop is CASRVAGVAYEQYF. The CDR3 DNA is TGTGCCAGCAGGGTAGCGGGGGTAGCCTACGAGCAGTACTTC.

The chain is built from TRBV11-2 and TRBJ1-2; 10 bases map to TRBD1. With 1 base clipped from V and 6 bases from J, the junction kept 5 bases outside the gene matches. The CDR3 consists of 15 residues. Germline V gene data show CDR1 as SGHAT and CDR2 as FQNNGV. CDR3 nucleotide sequence: TGTGCCAGCAGCTTAGTTACGGACAGGGGGGATGGCTACACCTTC. This codes for CASSLVTDRGDGYTF.

The chain has TRBV14 and TRBJ2-7; TRBD1 matches at 10 bases. Looked up from germline, CDR1 is SGHDN and CDR2 is FVKESK. The CDR3 has 16 amino acids. The J segment lost 3 bases and the V segment lost 1 base, leaving 6 bases of the junction unmatched. CDR3 DNA: TGTGCCAGCAGCCAAGGTCGGGGACAGGGGCGCTACGAGCAGTACTTC. It is translated as CASSQGRGQGRYEQYF. Based on the CDR3 plus reference TRBV14 and TRBJ2-7, the full variable domain is EAGVTQFPSHSVIEKGQTVTLRCDPISGHDNLYWYRRVMGKEIKFLLHFVKESKQDESGMPNNRFLAERTGGTYSTLKVQPAELEDSGVYFCASSQGRGQGRYEQYFGPGTRLTVT.

V and J are TRBV10-3 and TRBJ2-3; D is tentatively TRBD1 or TRBD2 (5 bases each). The CDR3 sequence is 16 residues long. Trimming cost V 5 bases and J 4 bases, with 19 bases left between them. The germline V gene encodes CDR1 ENHRY and CDR2 SYGVKD. CDR3 nucleotides: TGTGCCATCAGTCCCAAGGTGGGGACCTGGGCAGATACGCAGTATTTT. It is translated as CAISPKVGTWADTQYF.

The chain is built from TRBV9 and TRBJ2-1; no clear D gene. V was clipped by 3 bases and J by 0 bases, with 10 bases between them. This CDR3 region has 15 residues. Germline-derived CDR1 and CDR2 are SGDLS and YYNGEE. As DNA, the CDR3 is TGTGCCAGCAGCGAAGACCTGAGCTCCTACAATGAGCAGTTCTTC. This translates into CASSEDLSSYNEQFF.

The chain joins TRBV11-2 to TRBJ2-7, with D possibly matching TRBD1 (6 bases). CDR3 size: 13 residues. Trimming removed 5 bases from V and 5 bases from J, with 13 bases in between. Germline V gene lookup returns CDR1 SGHAT and CDR2 FQNNGV. CDR3 bases: TGTGCCAGCAGCCATACAGGGTCCAACGAGCAGTACTTC. This gives the protein CASSHTGSNEQYF.

The chain has TRBV9 and TRBJ1-5; tentative D call: TRBD1 (6 bases). V lost 4 bases, J lost 0 bases, and 11 bases lay in between. Germline V gives CDR1 SGDLS, CDR2 YYNGEE. This CDR3 spans 15 amino acids. CDR3 amino acids: CASSTGQHSNQPQHF. The CDR3 bases are TGTGCCAGCAGCACCGGACAGCATAGCAATCAGCCCCAGCATTTT.

The CDR3 DNA reads as TGTGCCAGCAGCTTAAACAGGGGAAACACCGGGGAGCTGTTTTTT. It is translated as CASSLNRGNTGELFF. The V gene is TRBV11-3, the J gene TRBJ2-2; TRBD1 aligns across 7 bases. This CDR3 is built from 15 residues. Germline CDR1 SGHNT, CDR2 YENEEA. Losses at the gene ends were 2 bases for V and 2 bases for J; bases not matched to a gene: 2.

The chain links TRBV7-6 to TRBJ2-2, with D perhaps TRBD2 (7 bases). V gave up 1 base and J gave up 4 bases, with 10 bases separating them. Germline CDR1 reads SGHVS; CDR2 reads FNYEAQ. The CDR3 loop spans 15 amino acids. CDR3 protein: CASSLEGGGTGELFF. The DNA for the CDR3 is TGTGCCAGCAGCTTAGAGGGAGGGGGCACCGGGGAGCTGTTTTTT. The full variable domain, with the rest looked up from reference TRBV7-6 and TRBJ2-2, is GAGVSQSPRYKVTKRGQDVALRCDPISGHVSLYWYRQALGQGPEFLTYFNYEAQQDKSGLPNDRFSAERPEGSISTLTIQRTEQRDSAMYRCASSLEGGGTGELFFGEGSRLTVL.

This chain uses TRBV27 with TRBJ2-7; TRBD1 might be the D (5 bases). V was shortened by 6 bases and J by 0 bases, with 18 bases between the two germline ends. Per the germline V gene, CDR1 is MNHEY and CDR2 is SMNVEV (reference sequence). This CDR3 spans 16 amino acids. The chain's CDR3 is CASSPRAQVPSYEQYF. The DNA of the CDR3 is TGTGCCAGCAGCCCCCGGGCACAGGTCCCCTCCTACGAGCAGTACTTC.

V usage is TRBV28 and J usage is TRBJ1-1; D call uncertain. The germline V and J ends were trimmed by 6 bases and 1 base, with 21 bases remaining between them. The CDR3 is made up of 17 amino acids. Germline V gene lookup returns CDR1 MDHEN and CDR2 SYDVKM. The CDR3 DNA reads TGTGCCAGCAGCACCGTACCTCCTTCCTGGGGGAACACTGAAGCTTTCTTT. Its protein product is CASSTVPPSWGNTEAFF.

The chain has TRBV27 and TRBJ2-1; 9 positions agree with TRBD2. CDR1 and CDR2 from the germline V gene are MNHEY and SMNVEV (reference sequence). The CDR3 loop spans 15 amino acids. J was trimmed by 1 base and V by 10 bases; bases with no gene match: 8. The CDR3 region is CATAGGSTSYNEQFF. In DNA, the CDR3 is TGTGCCACCGCGGGGGGGTCTACATCCTACAATGAGCAGTTCTTC.

V and J are TRBV28 and TRBJ1-5, with D possibly TRBD1 on 5 matching bases. Deletions cut 8 bases from V and 3 bases from J, with 14 bases between. The CDR3 has 14 residues. Germline V CDR1 and CDR2: MDHEN, SYDVKM. DNA of the CDR3: TGTGCCAGCCGTTGGGCAGGGCCCAATCAGCCCCAGCATTTT. Translating gives CASRWAGPNQPQHF.

This chain uses TRBV28 with TRBJ2-1; no firm D call. The CDR3 is made up of 13 amino acids. With 7 bases removed from V and 4 bases from J, the gap between germline ends came to 11 bases. CDR1 and CDR2 (germline): MDHEN, SYDVKM. CDR3 coding DNA: TGTGCCAGCACCCCTCTCCTTTACAATGAGCAGTTCTTC. Protein sequence: CASTPLLYNEQFF.

This clone is deemed medium-sized (0.01 to 0.1%). The chain links TRBV5-4 to TRBJ1-1, with 9 nucleotides matching TRBD1. The CDR3 runs 14 residues. J lost 6 bases, V lost 4 bases, and 7 bases had no gene match. From germline, CDR1 is SGHNT and CDR2 YYREEE (reference sequence). CDR3 protein: CASSTGTGKAEAFF. For the CDR3, the DNA is TGTGCCAGCAGCACCGGGACAGGGAAAGCTGAAGCTTTCTTT.

This chain joins TRBV6-5 and TRBJ2-7, with TRBD1 matching over 11 bases. This CDR3 is 14 amino acids long. The J segment lost 3 bases and the V segment lost 4 bases, leaving 2 bases of the junction unmatched. Germline values: CDR1 MNHEY, CDR2 SVGAGI. The CDR3 DNA sequence: TGTGCCAGCAGTTCGGGACAGGGGGTCTACGAGCAGTACTTC. It is translated as CASSSGQGVYEQYF.

The rearrangement joins TRBV5-6 to TRBJ2-2; tentatively, D is TRBD2 (5 bases). The CDR3 runs to 14 residues. V lost 1 base to trimming and J lost 9 bases, with 13 bases between them. Germline loops: CDR1 SGHDT, CDR2 YYEEEE. The CDR3, as DNA: TGTGCCAGCAGCTTGCGCGACGGGGTCCGGGAGCTGTTTTTT. Protein product: CASSLRDGVRELFF.